The source of this TCR beta chain is a study of blood T cell repertoires in COVID-19. For the study at large: Collection of acute and convalescent COVID-19 samples took place in the United States, Italy and Spain. T cells, B-cell-depleted T cells, or PBMCs supplied cDNA or gDNA.

The CDR3 loop spans 18 amino acids. Per germline, CDR1 SGHRS and CDR2 YFSETQ. V trimming: 0 bases; J trimming: 4 bases; junction bases outside the gene matches: 15. Original data processing: Amplification of reference gene primers was used by the study to estimate nucleated cell counts. Clones were read by immunoSEQ multiplex PCR, and TCRdb kept only the in-frame ones, dropping some. The DNA gave D and trimming, while V, J and clone size come from that table. The table lists more than 150,000 clones, about 82% of them singletons. This sequence was found in a woman aged 25 to 45 with acute or convalescent COVID-19. The sequenced material came from peripheral blood. This chain joins TRBV5-1 and TRBJ2-7; TRBD2 matches at 8 bases. The DNA for the CDR3 is TGCGCCAGCAGCTTGGTATCGGGGGGGAGTGGTGGAGTTTACGAGCAGTACTTC. This sequence encodes CASSLVSGGSGGVYEQYF. The whole variable domain, remainder taken from reference TRBV5-1 and TRBJ2-7, is KAGVTQTPRYLIKTRGQQVTLSCSPISGHRSVSWYQQTPGQGLQFLFEYFSETQRNKGNFPGRFSGRQFSNSRSEMNVSTLELGDSALYLCASSLVSGGSGGVYEQYFGPGTRLTVT.